A selection of T cell receptor beta chains follows, all from one sample in a study of T cells in Graves' hyperthyroidism and ophthalmopathy. One entry per CDR3 protein results from TCRdb running MiXCR on the multiplex PCR reads. The table lists fewer than 600,000 distinct CDR3 sequences, approximately 15% of them singletons. Sequenced sample: blood. These receptors came from a woman younger than 35 with Graves' hyperthyroidism. Both conserved end residues are part of each CDR3. A D gene is named only where the DNA matches it firmly. Clone size is shown for a subset of rows, as once, few, many or a class of expanded clone.

J gene: TRBJ1-4
clone size: -
V gene: TRBV20-1
D gene: TRBD1
CDR3 protein: CSARDLPGQDEKLFF
CDR3 DNA: TGCAGTGCTAGAGACCTCCCGGGACAGGATGAAAAACTGTTTTTT

J gene: TRBJ2-5
clone size: many
V gene: TRBV28
D gene: -
CDR3 protein: CASSSLRGGVQETQYF
CDR3 DNA: TGTGCCAGCAGTTCCCTTAGGGGGGGAGTACAAGAGACCCAGTACTTC

J gene: TRBJ1-4
clone size: many
V gene: TRBV25-1
D gene: TRBD1
CDR3 protein: CASSTLLGTGSEKLFF
CDR3 DNA: TGTGCCAGCAGTACACTTCTTGGGACAGGGTCTGAAAAACTGTTTTTT

J gene: TRBJ1-1
clone size: many
V gene: TRBV27
D gene: -
CDR3 protein: CASSPSPTEAFF
CDR3 DNA: TGTGCCAGCAGTCCCAGCCCCACTGAAGCTTTCTTT

J gene: TRBJ1-1
clone size: many
V gene: TRBV30
D gene: -
CDR3 protein: CAWSPRGWFGNTEAFF
CDR3 DNA: TGTGCCTGGAGTCCCCGGGGTTGGTTTGGGAACACTGAAGCTTTCTTT

J gene: TRBJ2-1
clone size: many
V gene: TRBV5-1
D gene: -
CDR3 protein: CASSPGGTTYNEQFF
CDR3 DNA: TGCGCCAGCTCCCCTGGTGGGACAACTTACAATGAGCAGTTCTTC

J gene: TRBJ1-2
clone size: few
V gene: TRBV7-9
D gene: TRBD1
CDR3 protein: CASSLEGGDYGYTF
CDR3 DNA: TGTGCCAGCAGCTTAGAAGGGGGCGACTATGGCTACACCTTC

J gene: TRBJ1-1
clone size: -
V gene: TRBV4-1
D gene: -
CDR3 protein: CASLRDTGRTEAFF
CDR3 DNA: TGCGCCAGCTTACGGGACACCGGGAGGACTGAAGCTTTCTTT

J gene: TRBJ1-5
clone size: -
V gene: TRBV4-1
D gene: -
CDR3 protein: CASSQATHQPQHF
CDR3 DNA: TGCGCCAGCAGCCAGGCTACACATCAGCCCCAGCATTTT

J gene: TRBJ1-6
clone size: many
V gene: TRBV11-3
D gene: -
CDR3 protein: CASSVLAGNSPLHF
CDR3 DNA: TGTGCCAGCAGCGTTCTGGCGGGGAATTCACCCCTCCACTTT

J gene: TRBJ2-5
clone size: many
V gene: TRBV28
D gene: TRBD2
CDR3 protein: CASSVAGGDKTQYF
CDR3 DNA: TGTGCCAGCAGCGTAGCGGGAGGTGACAAGACCCAGTACTTC

J gene: TRBJ2-3
clone size: many
V gene: TRBV3-1
D gene: -
CDR3 protein: CASSLSSTDTQYF
CDR3 DNA: TGTGCCAGCAGCCTCTCTAGCACAGATACGCAGTATTTT

J gene: TRBJ2-7
clone size: many
V gene: TRBV13
D gene: TRBD2
CDR3 protein: CASSLAGGPDEQYF
CDR3 DNA: TGTGCCAGCAGCTTAGCGGGAGGGCCAGACGAGCAGTACTTC

J gene: TRBJ1-2
clone size: -
V gene: TRBV15
D gene: TRBD1
CDR3 protein: CAAGQVDYGYTF
CDR3 DNA: TGTGCCGCGGGACAGGTCGACTATGGCTACACCTTC

J gene: TRBJ2-2
clone size: -
V gene: TRBV7-2
D gene: -
CDR3 protein: CASSLGGRGLPANTGELFF
CDR3 DNA: TGTGCCAGCAGCCTAGGGGGGAGGGGGCTCCCCGCGAACACCGGGGAGCTGTTTTTT

J gene: TRBJ2-2
clone size: -
V gene: TRBV4-1
D gene: -
CDR3 protein: CASSQQIPGELFF
CDR3 DNA: TGCGCCAGCAGCCAACAAATTCCCGGGGAGCTGTTTTTT

J gene: TRBJ2-7
clone size: many
V gene: TRBV5-6
D gene: -
CDR3 protein: CASSGWILSSYEQYF
CDR3 DNA: TGTGCCAGCAGCGGGTGGATTTTGAGCTCCTACGAGCAGTACTTC

J gene: TRBJ2-3
clone size: many
V gene: TRBV11-1
D gene: -
CDR3 protein: CASSFGTYTDTQYF
CDR3 DNA: TGTGCCAGCAGCTTCGGGACTTACACAGATACGCAGTATTTT

J gene: TRBJ2-7
clone size: many
V gene: TRBV7-8
D gene: -
CDR3 protein: CASSFDRKNEQYF
CDR3 DNA: TGTGCCAGCAGCTTTGACAGGAAGAACGAGCAGTACTTC

J gene: TRBJ1-1
clone size: many
V gene: TRBV7-3
D gene: -
CDR3 protein: CASSPPIPEAFF
CDR3 DNA: TGTGCCAGCAGCCCTCCTATCCCTGAAGCTTTCTTT

J gene: TRBJ2-4
clone size: many
V gene: TRBV9
D gene: -
CDR3 protein: CASSVAVGLAKNIQYF
CDR3 DNA: TGTGCCAGCAGCGTAGCGGTGGGTTTAGCCAAAAACATTCAGTACTTC

J gene: TRBJ1-5
clone size: -
V gene: TRBV16
D gene: TRBD1
CDR3 protein: CASSRGQGGNQPQHF
CDR3 DNA: TGTGCCAGCAGTCGGGGACAGGGAGGGAATCAGCCCCAGCATTTT

J gene: TRBJ2-1
clone size: few
V gene: TRBV9
D gene: TRBD2
CDR3 protein: CASSVALRTSAVNEQFF
CDR3 DNA: TGTGCCAGCAGCGTAGCCCTCCGGACTAGCGCGGTCAATGAGCAGTTCTTC

J gene: TRBJ2-1
clone size: many
V gene: TRBV12-3/TRBV12-4
D gene: TRBD2
CDR3 protein: CASSLGTGTNNEQFF
CDR3 DNA: TGTGCCAGCAGTTTAGGGACTGGGACTAACAATGAGCAGTTCTTC

J gene: TRBJ2-5
clone size: many
V gene: TRBV20-1
D gene: -
CDR3 protein: CSASRLTGRWARETQYF
CDR3 DNA: TGCAGTGCTAGCAGACTAACGGGAAGGTGGGCGAGAGAGACCCAGTACTTC

J gene: TRBJ1-5
clone size: many
V gene: TRBV24-1
D gene: -
CDR3 protein: CATSVRGREAQHF
CDR3 DNA: TGTGCCACCAGTGTTCGTGGGAGGGAAGCCCAGCATTTT

J gene: TRBJ2-1
clone size: few
V gene: TRBV7-3
D gene: TRBD2
CDR3 protein: CASSSKAGGSYNEQFF
CDR3 DNA: TGTGCCAGCAGCTCAAAAGCGGGAGGATCCTACAATGAGCAGTTCTTC

J gene: TRBJ2-2
clone size: many
V gene: TRBV27
D gene: TRBD2
CDR3 protein: CASSGLAGSESGELFF
CDR3 DNA: TGTGCCAGCAGTGGACTAGCGGGGTCGGAATCCGGGGAGCTGTTTTTT

J gene: TRBJ1-2
clone size: -
V gene: TRBV5-1
D gene: -
CDR3 protein: CASSPMGVNYGYTF
CDR3 DNA: TGCGCCAGCAGCCCTATGGGCGTTAACTATGGCTACACCTTC

J gene: TRBJ2-3
clone size: few
V gene: TRBV9
D gene: TRBD2
CDR3 protein: CASSVATGSGRIPDTQYF
CDR3 DNA: TGTGCCAGCAGCGTAGCTACTGGGAGCGGGAGGATCCCAGATACGCAGTATTTT

J gene: TRBJ2-5
clone size: -
V gene: TRBV7-9
D gene: TRBD1
CDR3 protein: CASSLGQGRSETQYF
CDR3 DNA: TGTGCCAGCAGCTTAGGACAGGGGCGCTCGGAGACCCAGTACTTC

J gene: TRBJ1-2
clone size: many
V gene: TRBV6-6
D gene: TRBD1
CDR3 protein: CASSYSFRQGTHGYTF
CDR3 DNA: TGTGCCAGCAGTTACTCGTTTCGACAGGGGACCCATGGCTACACCTTC

J gene: TRBJ1-2
clone size: -
V gene: TRBV20-1
D gene: TRBD1
CDR3 protein: CSAYTGGANYGYTF
CDR3 DNA: TGCAGTGCTTATACAGGGGGGGCCAACTATGGCTACACCTTC

J gene: TRBJ2-2
clone size: many
V gene: TRBV30
D gene: -
CDR3 protein: CACRIETNTGELFF
CDR3 DNA: TGTGCCTGTAGGATAGAAACGAACACCGGGGAGCTGTTTTTT

J gene: TRBJ2-5
clone size: many
V gene: TRBV11-2
D gene: TRBD1
CDR3 protein: CASSNPDRGHEETQYF
CDR3 DNA: TGTGCCAGCAGCAACCCGGACAGGGGGCATGAAGAGACCCAGTACTTC

J gene: TRBJ2-2
clone size: few
V gene: TRBV5-1
D gene: -
CDR3 protein: CASSLAGGFGGELFF
CDR3 DNA: TGCGCCAGCAGCTTGGCGGGGGGCTTTGGCGGGGAGCTGTTTTTT

J gene: TRBJ2-1
clone size: many
V gene: TRBV28
D gene: TRBD2
CDR3 protein: CASRTGTSKNEQFF
CDR3 DNA: TGTGCCAGCAGAACCGGGACTAGTAAAAATGAGCAGTTCTTC

J gene: TRBJ1-1
clone size: -
V gene: TRBV5-8
D gene: -
CDR3 protein: CASSLVGRSNTEAFF
CDR3 DNA: TGTGCCAGCAGCTTGGTAGGGCGCTCGAACACTGAAGCTTTCTTT

J gene: TRBJ2-1
clone size: few
V gene: TRBV3-1
D gene: TRBD2
CDR3 protein: CASGPGLGIFF
CDR3 DNA: TGTGCCAGCGGACCGGGACTAGGGATTTTCTTC

J gene: TRBJ1-2
clone size: many
V gene: TRBV2
D gene: -
CDR3 protein: CASSEHRNYGYTF
CDR3 DNA: TGTGCCAGCAGTGAACACAGAAACTATGGCTACACCTTC